What follows are 30 T cell receptor beta chains derived from one specimen sequenced in a study of T cell changes during pregnancy in multiple sclerosis. The table came from immunoSEQ multiplex PCR; TCRdb's copy has only in-frame clones and leaves some out. The sample lists 50,000 to 60,000 clones, around nine tenths occurring once. Sequenced material: CD4+ T cells from peripheral blood mononuclear cells, taken in the second trimester of pregnancy. All receptors derive from a female donor with multiple sclerosis, enrolled in a pregnancy study.

The chain employs TRBV29-1 and TRBJ2-5, with 8 bases lining up with TRBD2. Per the germline V gene, CDR1 is SQVTM and CDR2 is ANQGSEA. With V trimmed by 4 bases and J by 5 bases, 6 bases remained unmatched. This CDR3 region has 13 residues. The CDR3 loop reads CSVGSSGGETQYF. CDR3 coding DNA: TGCAGCGTTGGGAGCAGCGGGGGCGAGACCCAGTACTTC.

The DNA for the CDR3 is TGTGCCAGCAGCTTGTACAGGGGCGCTAACAATGAGCAGTTCTTC. It yields the protein CASSLYRGANNEQFF. The genes are TRBV5-8 and TRBJ2-1; 7 bases fit TRBD1. CDR1 is SGHTS, CDR2 YDEGEE, per germline. The CDR3 is 15 amino acids. V shed 1 base, J shed 5 bases, and the junction held 6 bases outside the gene matches.

The gene calls are TRBV5-1 and TRBJ1-3, with 8 nucleotides matching TRBD1. The CDR3 length is 15 residues. The J segment lost 7 bases and the V segment lost 4 bases, leaving 10 bases of the junction unmatched. The V gene's germline CDR1 is SGHRS and CDR2 YFSETQ. CDR3 DNA sequence: TGCGCCAGCAGCCCACAACCAGGGGGCCTGAACACCATATATTTT. This sequence encodes CASSPQPGGLNTIYF.

The chain is built from TRBV2 and TRBJ2-2; 8 nucleotides match TRBD1. The V segment lost 6 bases and the J segment 6 bases; nucleotides outside the gene matches: 15. The germline gives CDR1 SNHLY, CDR2 FYNNEI. The CDR3 has 17 residues. CDR3 sequence: CASSPTSTGVVAGELFF. In DNA, the CDR3 is TGTGCCAGCAGCCCTACGTCGACAGGGGTTGTGGCCGGGGAGCTGTTTTTT.

The V call is TRBV9, the J call TRBJ2-1; D remains unclear. CDR3 length: 13 amino acids. With 5 bases removed from V and 9 bases from J, the gap between germline ends came to 15 bases. Looked up from germline, CDR1 is SGDLS and CDR2 is YYNGEE. The CDR3: CASSSPVSTEQFF. Here the CDR3 DNA reads TGTGCCAGCAGTTCCCCGGTCTCCACTGAGCAGTTCTTC. The full variable domain, in which reference TRBV9 and TRBJ2-1 provide the parts outside the CDR3, is DSGVTQTPKHLITATGQRVTLRCSPRSGDLSVYWYQQSLDQGLQFLIQYYNGEERAKGNILERFSAQQFPDLHSELNLSSLELGDSALYFCASSSPVSTEQFFGPGTRLTVL.

The V gene is TRBV9, the J gene TRBJ2-5, with 9 bases that match TRBD2. CDR1 and CDR2 from the germline V gene are SGDLS and YYNGEE. The ends lost 3 bases at V and 5 bases at J; junction bases unmatched: 2. The CDR3 sequence is 13 residues long. In DNA form, the CDR3 reads TGTGCCAGCAGCGGCGGACTAGCGGAGACCCAGTACTTC. The encoded protein is CASSGGLAETQYF.

V usage is TRBV6-1 and J usage is TRBJ1-6, with TRBD1 matching 8 bases. CDR1 is MNHNS and CDR2 is SASEGT in the germline V gene. Trimming removed 5 bases from V and 7 bases from J; junction bases left unmatched: 4. The CDR3 runs 14 residues. The chain's CDR3 is CASSWTGMNSPLHF. DNA of the CDR3: TGTGCCAGCAGTTGGACAGGGATGAATTCACCCCTCCACTTT.

This chain joins TRBV4-1 and TRBJ1-6; 10 nucleotides match TRBD1. Per germline, CDR1 MGHRA and CDR2 YSYEKL. The J segment lost 8 bases and the V segment lost 3 bases, leaving 1 base of the junction unmatched. The CDR3 runs to 14 residues. CDR3: CASSHDRGHSPLHF. The CDR3 DNA reads TGCGCCAGCAGCCATGACAGGGGGCATTCACCCCTCCACTTT.

V is TRBV13 and J is TRBJ1-2, with TRBD1 matching over 7 bases. Germline-derived CDR1 and CDR2 are PRHDT and FYEKMQ (reference sequence). V shed 4 bases and J 3 bases; nucleotides not matched to a gene: 11. This CDR3 has 16 residues. CDR3 nucleotides: TGTGCCAGCAGCTCGACCCGGGACAGAAACTACTATGGCTACACCTTC. This sequence encodes CASSSTRDRNYYGYTF.

The chain links TRBV6-5 to TRBJ1-2; D might be TRBD1 (5 bases). The V end was cut by 0 bases, the J end by 8 bases, with 13 bases between. The germline V gene has CDR1 MNHEY and CDR2 SVGAGI. CDR3 length: 14 residues. The CDR3 DNA is TGTGCCAGCAGTTACTCAGCCAGGGTCTGGGGCTACACCTTC. Amino acid sequence: CASSYSARVWGYTF.

The chain joins TRBV2 to TRBJ2-7, with 7 bases matching TRBD1. The CDR3 runs to 14 residues. Germline trimming cut 4 bases from V and 0 bases from J; bases unmatched to any gene: 3. The V gene's germline CDR1 is SNHLY and CDR2 FYNNEI. The CDR3, as DNA: TGTGCCAGCAGTGCCGACAGGGTCTCCTACGAGCAGTACTTC. This codes for CASSADRVSYEQYF.

CDR3 DNA sequence: TGTGCCAGCAGCCAAGAGTTCAACCTAGCGGGTACTTTCCCCTGGGGCACAGATACGCAGTATTTT. Translating gives CASSQEFNLAGTFPWGTDTQYF. The V and J genes are TRBV14 and TRBJ2-3; 8 positions agree with TRBD2. Losses at the gene ends were 0 bases for V and 1 base for J; bases not matched to a gene: 21. The germline gives CDR1 SGHDN, CDR2 FVKESK. This CDR3 has 22 residues.

This clone was seen a handful of times. The chain is built from TRBV18 and TRBJ1-5, with TRBD1 matching 9 bases. Germline trimming cut 4 bases from V and 2 bases from J; bases unmatched to any gene: 3. The germline V gene has CDR1 KGHSH and CDR2 LQKENI. The CDR3 spans 15 residues. In DNA, the CDR3 is TGTGCCAGCTCACAGACAGGGGGTGGCAATCAGCCCCAGCATTTT. This sequence encodes CASSQTGGGNQPQHF.

The chain uses TRBV15 and TRBJ2-7, with TRBD2 as a possible D gene (6 bases). The CDR3 extends over 15 amino acids. Germline V gives CDR1 LNHNV, CDR2 YYDKDF (reference sequence). V was clipped by 0 bases and J by 6 bases, with 15 bases between them. CDR3 loop: CATSRDPIGGTEQYF. The CDR3 bases are TGTGCCACCAGCAGAGATCCCATTGGAGGGACCGAGCAGTACTTC.

This clone was found once. V gene TRBV4-1 combines with J gene TRBJ2-5; no clear D. Germline V CDR1 and CDR2: MGHRA, YSYEKL. The V end lost 3 bases, the J end lost 2 bases, and 7 bases lay between the germline ends. This CDR3 has 13 residues. The CDR3 DNA sequence: TGCGCCAGCAGCCAGGGCCTACAAGAGACCCAGTACTTC. It translates to CASSQGLQETQYF.

V is TRBV11-2 and J is TRBJ1-1; 7 nucleotides match TRBD1. This CDR3 has 13 amino acids. V was clipped by 5 bases and J by 5 bases; unmatched bases: 5. Per germline, CDR1 SGHAT and CDR2 FQNNGV. The CDR3 sequence is CASSPQGWTEAFF. CDR3 DNA: TGTGCCAGCAGCCCACAGGGGTGGACTGAAGCTTTCTTT.

CDR3 protein: CASRLYGGGQGDSPLHF. The CDR3, as DNA: TGTGCCAGCAGGCTATACGGGGGTGGACAGGGTGATTCACCCCTCCACTTT. V is TRBV7-9 and J is TRBJ1-6; TRBD1 matches 8 bases. There are 17 residues in the CDR3. J was trimmed by 8 bases and V by 6 bases; bases with no gene match: 15. Looked up from germline, CDR1 is SEHNR and CDR2 is FQNEAQ (reference sequence).

The chain couples TRBV19 to TRBJ1-3; D might be TRBD1 (5 bases). In germline, CDR1 is LNHDA, CDR2 SQIVND (reference sequence). V shed 5 bases and J shed 2 bases, with 10 bases lying between them. The CDR3 loop spans 14 amino acids. The CDR3 region has the DNA TGTGCCAGTAGTGTCCGGACAACTGGAAACACCATATATTTT. Translation: CASSVRTTGNTIYF.

This clone was observed a few times. The rearrangement joins TRBV6-5 to TRBJ1-5; 11 nucleotides align to TRBD1. There are 13 residues in the CDR3. Germline CDR1 reads MNHEY; CDR2 reads SVGAGI. V gave up 11 bases and J gave up 6 bases; unmatched junction bases: 6. The CDR3 DNA sequence: TGTGCCGTCGGGACAGGGGGAAGTCAGCCCCAGCATTTT. Protein sequence: CAVGTGGSQPQHF.

CDR3: CASSRNRDRGRSANTEAFF. CDR3 DNA: TGTGCCAGCAGTCGTAATAGAGACAGGGGGCGGAGTGCGAACACTGAAGCTTTCTTT. This rearrangement joins TRBV2 to TRBJ1-1, with 10 bases aligning to TRBD1. Per the germline V gene, CDR1 is SNHLY and CDR2 is FYNNEI. The ends lost 5 bases at V and 1 base at J; junction bases unmatched: 16. The CDR3 runs 19 residues.

V and J are TRBV18 and TRBJ1-1; perhaps TRBD1 as D (6 bases). Per the germline V gene, CDR1 is KGHSH and CDR2 is LQKENI. CDR3 size: 13 residues. Trimming shortened V by 6 bases and J by 7 bases, and 15 bases separated the two germline ends. CDR3 sequence (DNA): TGTGCCAGCTCCCCGCTTCCGGACAGTGAAGCTTTCTTT. This gives the protein CASSPLPDSEAFF.

CDR3 nucleotide sequence: TGCAGCGGGACAGCAATTTTGAACACTGAAGCTTTCTTT. Translation: CSGTAILNTEAFF. The chain carries TRBV29-1 and TRBJ1-1; tentatively, D is TRBD1 (6 bases). The ends were cut back, 7 bases at V and 0 bases at J, with 12 bases in the middle. Germline-derived CDR1 and CDR2 are SQVTM and ANQGSEA. This CDR3 region has 13 residues. Filled out from reference TRBV29-1 and TRBJ1-1, the complete variable domain reads SAVISQKPSRDICQRGTSLTIQCQVDSQVTMMFWYRQQPGQSLTLIATANQGSEATYESGFVIDKFPISRPNLTFSTLTVSNMSPEDSSIYLCSGTAILNTEAFFGQGTRLTVV.

This chain connects TRBV16 to TRBJ1-2, with TRBD1 matching 8 bases. Germline CDR1 KGHSY, CDR2 FQNENV. J gave up 7 bases and V 1 base, and 5 bases lay outside the gene matches. This CDR3 is 14 amino acids long. The CDR3 is CASSQLGDRGGYTF. DNA of the CDR3: TGTGCCAGCAGCCAATTGGGAGACAGGGGTGGCTACACCTTC.

The CDR3 bases are TGTGCCATCAGTGAGGGGGCCCTAGCGGGGGCCGACACAGATACGCAGTATTTT. Amino acid sequence: CAISEGALAGADTDTQYF. This chain connects TRBV10-3 to TRBJ2-3; TRBD2 agrees at 10 bases. The germline gives CDR1 ENHRY, CDR2 SYGVKD. The length of the CDR3 is 18 residues. After removal of 2 bases from V and 2 bases from J, the junction contained 10 bases not matched to a gene.

The chain joins TRBV4-1 to TRBJ2-1; D is undetermined. Germline CDR1 MGHRA, CDR2 YSYEKL. V was cut by 0 bases and J by 0 bases, with 12 bases left in between. The CDR3 totals 17 residues. Here the CDR3 DNA reads TGCGCCAGCAGCCAAGACGTAGAAACCTCCTCCTACAATGAGCAGTTCTTC. Translation gives CASSQDVETSSYNEQFF.

The V call is TRBV2, the J call TRBJ2-5; 9 bases fit TRBD1. The CDR3 is 14 residues long. J gave up 7 bases and V 8 bases, and 11 bases lay outside the gene matches. Germline assignment: CDR1 SNHLY and CDR2 FYNNEI. CDR3 residues: CASVVEDRGSTQYF. CDR3 in DNA: TGTGCCAGCGTCGTTGAGGACAGGGGTTCGACCCAGTACTTC.

J is TRBJ1-3 and V is TRBV7-9; D is possibly TRBD1 (5 bases). Trimming took off 1 base at V and 3 bases at J, with 10 bases between the two ends. The germline CDR1 and CDR2 sequences are SEHNR and FQNEAQ (reference sequence). CDR3 length: 15 residues. The CDR3 protein is CASSLGQDIGNTIYF. CDR3 bases: TGTGCCAGCAGCTTAGGTCAGGACATTGGAAACACCATATATTTT.

The chain recombines TRBV27 with TRBJ2-1, with TRBD1 identical over 9 bases. The CDR3 runs 15 residues. Unmatched junction bases numbered 8, after V lost 7 bases and J lost 4 bases. The germline V gene has CDR1 MNHEY and CDR2 SMNVEV (reference sequence). The CDR3 coding sequence is TGTGCCAGCACCGTACAGGGGGCGTCGTACAATGAGCAGTTCTTC. Translating it yields CASTVQGASYNEQFF.

The sample holds one count of this clone. The CDR3 coding sequence is TGTGCCAGTAGTACCCCCGTTGTCGTATCCCCCAATCAGCCCCAGCATTTT. It encodes CASSTPVVVSPNQPQHF. V and J are TRBV19 and TRBJ1-5, with unresolved D. V lost 4 bases, J lost 3 bases, and 19 bases lay in between. This CDR3 has 17 residues. Looked up from germline, CDR1 is LNHDA and CDR2 is SQIVND (reference sequence).

The rearrangement joins TRBV6-5 to TRBJ1-2; 8 bases agree with TRBD1. After removal of 4 bases from V and 0 bases from J, the junction contained 7 bases not matched to a gene. There are 16 residues in the CDR3. Germline V gives CDR1 MNHEY, CDR2 SVGAGI. In DNA form, the CDR3 reads TGTGCCAGCAGTTCGGACAGGGAACACACTAACTATGGCTACACCTTC. This translates into CASSSDREHTNYGYTF.